Below, one T cell receptor (beta chain) is given with its context. The antigen it binds to is not known. No quality values exist for individual bases; no much larger clone is one base distant. Every donor was a healthy Caucasian. Three pairs of female monozygotic twins, all aged 18 to 29 years, were included in the twin cohort. CD4+ and CD8+ T cell populations were isolated with positive isolation kits from Invitrogen. This specimen comes from a study of identical twins (TCRdb year 2016). Looking at the study overall: The study deep-sequenced TCR alpha and beta repertoires from monozygotic twins, unrelated adults of various ages and cord blood to test whether fetal clonotypes persist. Replicate twin experiments were performed at different times using different library preparation protocols to rule out contamination.

General findings and caveats noted by the study authors: Compared with coincidental sharing between unrelated individuals, out-of-frame TCR alpha sequences shared between twins had an excess of sequences with low generation probability. Out-of-frame TCR alpha sharing in monozygotic twins was systematically underestimated by recombination models, whereas sharing between unrelated individuals was in agreement with the recombination models. Abundant cord blood beta clonotypes had fewer insertions, young adult naive repertoires showed a similar but weaker trend, and memory repertoires showed no such trend. Invariant T cells such as MAIT and iNKT could partly confound zero-insertion analyses, though diverse VJ usage argued against this for most clonotypes. Because the same donors could not be followed over many years, conclusions were based on cross-sectional statistical analysis. Excess twin sharing in beta out-of-frame sequences was weaker because fewer shared sequences lowered the signal-to-noise ratio.

The library was generated by 5' RACE. The run used an Illumina HiSeq 2000. A universal primer binding site was added through template switching, and the final cDNA carried a unique molecular identifier so that TCR cDNA molecules could be counted accurately. Specific primers in the conserved constant-segment region were used to synthesize first-strand cDNA for the TCR alpha and beta chains. Each cDNA library was double barcoded, with a SMART-Mk sample barcode plus Illumina barcodes, to control for contamination. TruSeq adapter sequences, together with Illumina sample barcodes, were added in two successive PCR steps. The Illumina HiSeq platform was used with custom primers to sequence TCR alpha and beta cDNA libraries. As for how the authors treated the data: MiGEC was used to process raw reads and extract unique molecular identifiers, and MiXCR was used to find CDR3 positions. For each individual, recombination models were inferred using an EM algorithm with the repgenHMM and IGoR tools. Shared clonotypes were analyzed with the tcR package in R, and sharing was normalized by the product of cloneset sizes. Out-of-frame nonproductive sequences were analyzed to study raw recombination free of thymic and clonal selection effects. TCRdb reprocessed the public reads (quality trimming at Q25 with fastp, clone calling with MiXCR) and kept in-frame beta chains. Rows merge per CDR3 protein into single entries with the most common DNA and genes. Here the V and J calls rest on TCRdb's processing, not on the authors' analysis. The table for this sample lists about 520,000 distinct CDR3 sequences; roughly 21% of them were counted only once. The leading ten clones occupy around 0.91% of the sample.

Sequences SGHKS (CDR1) and YYEKEE (CDR2) are obtained from the germline V gene (reference sequence). The junction shows trimming of 4 bases on V and 6 bases on J, and the gene matches do not reach 4 bases of it. The CDR3 runs 13 amino acids, cysteine and phenylalanine included. Just the 39-base CDR3 DNA is kept, in frame starting at base 1. These data were also reused for a study on T cells expressing NK-cell markers. Per that second paper: In sorted CD3+CD56+NKG2C+, CD3+CD56+NKG2C- and CD3+CD56-NKG2C+ T-cell subsets from 7 or 8 donors, TCR beta-chain repertoires were profiled. Among the eight sequenced donors, only one was HCMV-seronegative, while the other seven were HCMV-seropositive. In several experiments an anti-gammadeltaTCR antibody was added to restrict sorting to alphabetaTCR-expressing T cells. For about 6 donors, the dominant CD3+CD56+NKG2C+ clonotypes were among the top 10 CD8+ clonotypes and accounted for roughly 1.0-8% of CD8+ T cells. Those dominant clonotypes were again the most abundant among CD3+CD56-NKG2C+ cells in four donors, at roughly 25-65%. Whether the expanded NKG2C-expressing T cell clones were specific for HCMV antigens remained unclear. All eight donors whose samples were sequenced were randomly selected healthy volunteers, three of them men and five women. HCMV-specific IgG was detected in serum with a commercial ELISA kit to determine HCMV serostatus. MIGEC handled demultiplexing of the reads and grouping by UMI, while MiTCR was used to assemble and quantify clonotypes. To exclude erroneous sequences, any TCR cDNA sequence not supported by at least two reads was discarded. The tcR package was used for downstream repertoire analysis, and clonotypes were matched between fractions using CDR3 nucleotide sequence together with V segment. VDJmatch was used to annotate antigen specificity against VDJdb, with one amino acid substitution allowed in CDR3.

The clonotype was recovered from a young woman in good health. The receptor chain draws on TRBV5-5 and TRBJ1-5, and TRBD1 aligns with 7 junction nucleotides. Sequencing was done on a sample of CD4+ T cells sorted from blood. The CDR3 sequence is CASSATGSQPQHF. The DNA is TGTGCCAGCAGCGCGACAGGGTCTCAGCCCCAGCATTTT.